Reported below is one T cell receptor (beta chain). At one of its ends the junction is not consistent with the germline gene, which may arise from a read error. Construction of TCR beta libraries relied on iRepertoire HTBI primers and on Arm-PCR targeting CDR3 regions. Each CDR3 protein gets one entry after TCRdb re-called the multiplex PCR reads with MiXCR. The sample includes about 430,000 distinct CDR3 sequences, 14% to 15% seen only once; the top ten take over 7.5%. Germline CDR1 SEHNR, CDR2 FQNEAQ (reference sequence). The CDR3 is made up of 15 amino acids. This sample was included in a study of regulatory T cells in long-lasting Graves disease. Time point given: newly diagnosed GD, antithyroid drugs for less than 3 months. Preparation of the TCR library used RNA extracted from PBMCs. The data also belong to a second study, concerning T cells in Graves' hyperthyroidism and ophthalmopathy. That report notes: Used for diagnoses were clinical symptoms, serum thyroxine and TRAb, thyroid ultrasound and orbital computed tomography.

This receptor was taken from a woman in her 40s with Graves disease. The rearrangement joins TRBV7-9 to TRBJ2-1; D gene ambiguous. The sample was peripheral blood mononuclear cells (PBMCs), taken at new diagnosis, from a patient treated with antithyroid drugs. The CDR3 loop reads CASSPPVRSYNEHFF. CDR3 nucleotide sequence: TGTGCCAGCAGCCCCCCGGTACGCAGCTACAATGAGCACTTCTTC.